These 25 T cell receptor beta chains were sequenced from one sample in a study of T cell changes during pregnancy in multiple sclerosis. Libraries were prepared by immunoSEQ multiplex PCR; TCRdb keeps only in-frame clonotypes and omits some of them. The table includes 70,000 to 95,000 clones, over 85% detected once. The sample here was peripheral blood, taken in the second trimester of pregnancy. Receptors originate from a female donor in good health, enrolled as a control in a pregnancy study.

This chain links TRBV27 with TRBJ1-1; D is uncertain. The CDR3 consists of 11 residues. V was trimmed by 8 bases and J by 8 bases, leaving 12 bases between them. Germline CDR1 reads MNHEY; CDR2 reads SMNVEV (reference sequence). DNA for the CDR3: TGTGCCAGCTTTACCGGGGAAGAAGCTTTCTTT. This gives the protein CASFTGEEAFF.

This chain uses TRBV7-2 with TRBJ1-2, with D uncertain. V was cut by 6 bases and J by 4 bases, with 12 bases left in between. This CDR3 is built from 13 residues. CDR1 is SGHTA, CDR2 FQGNSA, per germline. The CDR3 loop reads CASSSLQAYGYTF. The CDR3 DNA reads TGTGCCAGCAGTTCTCTCCAGGCCTATGGCTACACCTTC.

The V call is TRBV29-1, the J call TRBJ1-3; 8 bases fit TRBD1. Trimming took 4 bases from V and 3 from J; bases not matched to a gene: 8. CDR1 is SQVTM and CDR2 is ANQGSEA in the germline V gene. The CDR3 consists of 15 residues. CDR3 region: CSVVDRTGSGNTIYF. CDR3 nucleotide sequence: TGCAGCGTTGTCGACAGGACAGGGAGTGGAAACACCATATATTTT.

The gene calls are TRBV4-2 and TRBJ1-5; 9 positions agree with TRBD1. The CDR3 runs 16 residues. The trim removed 4 bases at V and 3 bases at J, leaving 7 bases unmatched. Germline loops: CDR1 LGHNA, CDR2 YNFKEQ. The CDR3 region is CASSPTGTGYNQPQHF. In nucleotides, the CDR3 is TGTGCCAGCAGCCCCACAGGGACAGGGTACAATCAGCCCCAGCATTTT.

The chain links TRBV4-1 to TRBJ2-1; perhaps TRBD1 as D (6 bases). The CDR3 is made up of 16 amino acids. V was shortened by 1 base and J by 2 bases, with 12 bases between the two germline ends. Germline V gene sequence: CDR1 MGHRA, CDR2 YSYEKL. CDR3 amino acids: CASSQGGGRAYNEQFF. The CDR3 DNA reads TGCGCCAGCAGCCAAGGAGGGGGACGGGCCTACAATGAGCAGTTCTTC.

In DNA, the CDR3 is TGTGCCAGTAGTATAGTATCAGGAATGAACACTGAAGCTTTCTTT. Its protein product is CASSIVSGMNTEAFF. The V call is TRBV19, the J call TRBJ1-1, with D unresolved. The CDR3 covers 15 residues. Germline lookup yields CDR1 LNHDA and CDR2 SQIVND (reference sequence). V was trimmed by 1 base and J by 0 bases, leaving 9 bases between them.

The chain carries TRBV20-1 and TRBJ1-1; D is perhaps TRBD1 (5 bases). The CDR3 loop spans 11 amino acids. V was clipped by 6 bases and J by 5 bases, with 10 bases between them. Germline V gene sequence: CDR1 DFQATT, CDR2 SNEGSKA (reference sequence). The CDR3 loop reads CSARVGTEAFF. DNA of the CDR3: TGCAGTGCCAGGGTAGGGACTGAAGCTTTCTTT.

The sample holds a few counts of this clone. J is TRBJ1-1 and V is TRBV21-1; TRBD1 is the table's D call and was not checked against the DNA. TRBV21-1 is given as a pseudogene. This CDR3 spans 13 amino acids. CDR3 in amino acids: CASRRDTNTEAFF. CDR3 DNA sequence: TGTGCCAGCCGTCGGGACACCAACACTGAAGCTTTCTTT.

The rearrangement links TRBV5-1 to TRBJ2-7, with a tentative D call TRBD1 (5 bases). The V gene lost 3 bases and the J gene lost 5 bases, with 9 bases spanning the gap. Germline V CDR1 and CDR2: SGHRS, YFSETQ. The CDR3 has 12 amino acids. CDR3 nucleotides: TGCGCCAGCAGCTCTGACAGAAACGAGCAGTACTTC. Protein: CASSSDRNEQYF. The full variable domain, its missing parts supplied by reference TRBV5-1 and TRBJ2-7, is KAGVTQTPRYLIKTRGQQVTLSCSPISGHRSVSWYQQTPGQGLQFLFEYFSETQRNKGNFPGRFSGRQFSNSRSEMNVSTLELGDSALYLCASSSDRNEQYFGPGTRLTVT.

The V gene is TRBV5-8, the J gene TRBJ1-1, with 11 bases aligning to TRBD1. This CDR3 has 14 amino acids. Germline lookup yields CDR1 SGHTS and CDR2 YDEGEE. V dropped 3 bases and J dropped 5; count of bases not matched to a gene: 3. CDR3 DNA: TGTGCCAGCAGCTGGACAGGGGGCGGAACTGAAGCTTTCTTT. Translating it yields CASSWTGGGTEAFF.

This clone was detected only a few times. The rearrangement uses TRBV6-1 and TRBJ1-6, with D possibly matching TRBD1 (5 bases). V was clipped by 3 bases and J by 10 bases, with 13 bases between them. Germline V gene lookup returns CDR1 MNHNS and CDR2 SASEGT. The CDR3 consists of 14 residues. The CDR3 DNA reads as TGTGCCAGCAGTGATAGGCACCAGGGATCACCCCTCCACTTT. Protein sequence: CASSDRHQGSPLHF.

This clone was observed once. The sample contains more than one DNA sequence encoding this CDR3. The chain combines TRBV28 with TRBJ1-3; 9 bases match TRBD1. From germline, CDR1 is MDHEN and CDR2 SYDVKM. The CDR3 is 14 residues long. V lost 6 bases and J lost 4; bases outside the gene matches: 4. The CDR3 DNA reads as TGTGCCAGCAGGCCGACAGGGGGGGGAAACACCATATATTTT. Its protein product is CASRPTGGGNTIYF.

On this clone: At one end, the junction sequence differs from germline, possibly due to a read error. This chain links TRBV15 with TRBJ1-5; D perhaps matches TRBD1 (6 bases). The CDR3 is 15 residues long. Germline V gene lookup returns CDR1 LNHNV and CDR2 YYDKDF (reference sequence). CDR3 sequence reads: CATSRDLGGNQPQHF. The CDR3 coding sequence is TGTGCCACCAGCAGAGACCTTGGGGGCAACCAGCCCCAGCATTTT. Full variable domain (rest looked up from reference TRBV15 and TRBJ1-5): DAMVIQNPRYQVTQFGKPVTLSCSQTLNHNVMYWYQQKSSQAPKLLFHYYDKDFNNEADTPDNFQSRRPNTSFCFLDIRSPGLGDTAMYLCATSRDLGGNQPQHFGDGTRLSIL.

This rearrangement joins TRBV7-2 to TRBJ2-7; D is undetermined. Trimming stripped 2 bases from V and 2 bases from J, with 7 bases between. CDR1 is SGHTA and CDR2 is FQGNSA in the germline V gene. CDR3 length equals 13 residues. The CDR3 reads CASSLLTAYEQYF. In DNA form, the CDR3 reads TGTGCCAGCAGCTTATTAACGGCCTACGAGCAGTACTTC. Full variable domain (remainder filled in from reference TRBV7-2 and TRBJ2-7): GAGVSQSPSNKVTEKGKDVELRCDPISGHTALYWYRQSLGQGLEFLIYFQGNSAPDKSGLPSDRFSAERTGGSVSTLTIQRTQQEDSAVYLCASSLLTAYEQYFGPGTRLTVT.

The V and J genes are TRBV28 and TRBJ1-6; the D gene is possibly TRBD1 (5 bases). This CDR3 has 15 residues. V gave up 5 bases and J gave up 7 bases, with 15 bases separating them. CDR1 and CDR2 from the germline V gene are MDHEN and SYDVKM. The CDR3 region is CASSTRQSSNSPLHF. Here the CDR3 DNA reads TGTGCCAGCAGTACCAGACAGTCTTCCAATTCACCCCTCCACTTT.

V gene TRBV29-1 combines with J gene TRBJ2-7; TRBD1 matches 7 bases. The junction had 13 bases not matched to a gene; V was cut back by 6 bases and J by 2 bases. The CDR3 runs to 15 residues. Germline V gives CDR1 SQVTM, CDR2 ANQGSEA. Written as DNA, the CDR3 is TGCAGCGTCCGAACCCCCAGGGGGTACACCTACGAGCAGTACTTC. Protein: CSVRTPRGYTYEQYF.

The V call is TRBV9, the J call TRBJ1-1; 8 bases are a match to TRBD1. V gave up 4 bases and J gave up 7 bases; unmatched junction bases: 6. CDR1 is SGDLS, CDR2 YYNGEE, per germline. The CDR3 sequence is 13 residues long. The CDR3 sequence: CASSRDRKSEAFF. CDR3 coding DNA: TGTGCCAGCAGCCGGGACAGGAAAAGTGAAGCTTTCTTT.

The CDR3 nucleotides read TGTGCCAGCAGCAAAACTGAAGCTTTCTTT. Translated, it gives CASSKTEAFF. The chain couples TRBV6-1 to TRBJ1-1; no firm D call. CDR3 length: 10 amino acids. Germline CDR1 reads MNHNS; CDR2 reads SASEGT. V dropped 6 bases and J dropped 5 bases, with 4 bases sitting between them.

The V gene is TRBV27, the J gene TRBJ1-1, with TRBD1 matching 8 bases. The CDR3 consists of 15 residues. The V segment lost 3 bases and the J segment 5 bases; nucleotides outside the gene matches: 8. CDR1 and CDR2 (germline): MNHEY, SMNVEV (reference sequence). The CDR3 reads CASSFSRGLRTEAFF. The DNA of the CDR3 is TGTGCCAGCAGTTTCTCCAGGGGGCTCAGGACTGAAGCTTTCTTT.

This CDR3 reads CASSQEPGRDGDGYTF. The CDR3 DNA reads TGCGCCAGCAGCCAAGAGCCGGGCAGGGATGGGGATGGCTACACCTTC. The chain recombines TRBV4-3 with TRBJ1-2; perhaps TRBD1 as D (5 bases). From germline, CDR1 is LGHNA and CDR2 YSLEER. Trimming took off 0 bases at V and 6 bases at J, with 17 bases between the two ends. The CDR3 totals 16 residues.

This chain connects TRBV5-6 to TRBJ2-4, with TRBD1 matching over 10 bases. Germline loops: CDR1 SGHDT, CDR2 YYEEEE. The CDR3 loop spans 16 amino acids. The junction had 9 bases not matched to a gene; V was cut back by 3 bases and J by 6 bases. The CDR3 nucleotides read TGTGCCAGCAGCTCGTGGGGCCGGGACAGGGGAAACATTCAGTACTTC. Protein sequence: CASSSWGRDRGNIQYF.

The rearrangement uses TRBV7-6 and TRBJ2-3; TRBD1 matches at 8 bases. CDR3 length equals 16 residues. Germline CDR1 is SGHVS and CDR2 is FNYEAQ. V gave up 4 bases and J gave up 7 bases; unmatched junction bases: 13. CDR3 coding DNA: TGTGCCAGCAGCTCCCGAGGCGCAGGACAGGGCAATACGCAGTATTTT. Encoded protein: CASSSRGAGQGNTQYF.

The rearrangement links TRBV28 to TRBJ2-3; TRBD2 is a possible D gene (5 bases). This CDR3 has 15 residues. Germline values: CDR1 MDHEN, CDR2 SYDVKM. Trimming took 5 bases from V and 4 from J, leaving 16 bases between them. DNA of the CDR3: TGTGCCAGCAGTCCCCTCCCGGGGAACTCAGATACGCAGTATTTT. Encoded protein: CASSPLPGNSDTQYF. Full variable domain (remainder filled in from reference TRBV28 and TRBJ2-3): DVKVTQSSRYLVKRTGEKVFLECVQDMDHENMFWYRQDPGLGLRLIYFSYDVKMKEKGDIPEGYSVSREKKERFSLILESASTNQTSMYLCASSPLPGNSDTQYFGPGTRLTVL.

The chain uses TRBV4-1 and TRBJ2-3; 8 bases agree with TRBD2. Germline V CDR1 and CDR2: MGHRA, YSYEKL. V was clipped by 1 base and J by 2 bases; unmatched bases: 11. The CDR3 is made up of 18 amino acids. The CDR3 DNA reads TGCGCCAGCAGCCAAGGGGTAGTTAAGCGGGGGTTCACAGATACGCAGTATTTT. It encodes CASSQGVVKRGFTDTQYF.

A remark on this clone: The same CDR3 also results from other DNA sequences found in this sample. J is TRBJ1-1 and V is TRBV6-5; no firm D call. This CDR3 region has 15 residues. Germline V gene data show CDR1 as MNHEY and CDR2 as SVGAGI. Trimming pared 8 bases from V and 2 bases from J, leaving 18 bases between. CDR3: CASESRVGRNTEAFF. As DNA, the CDR3 is TGTGCCAGCGAAAGCAGAGTGGGCCGAAACACTGAAGCTTTCTTT.